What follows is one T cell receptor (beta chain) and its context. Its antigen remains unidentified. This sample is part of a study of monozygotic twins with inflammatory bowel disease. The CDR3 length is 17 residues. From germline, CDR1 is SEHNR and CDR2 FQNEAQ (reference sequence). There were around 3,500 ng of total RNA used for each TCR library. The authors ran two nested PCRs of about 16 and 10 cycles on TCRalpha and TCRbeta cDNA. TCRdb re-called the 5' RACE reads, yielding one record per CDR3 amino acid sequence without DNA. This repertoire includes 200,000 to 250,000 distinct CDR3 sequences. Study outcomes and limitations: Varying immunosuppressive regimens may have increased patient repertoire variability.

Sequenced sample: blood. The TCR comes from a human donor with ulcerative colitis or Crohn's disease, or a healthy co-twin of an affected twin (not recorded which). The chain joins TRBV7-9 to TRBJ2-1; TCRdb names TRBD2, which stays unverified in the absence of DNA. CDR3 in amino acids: CASSSTTSGSSYNEQFF.